The rows below give T cell receptor beta chains drawn from one sample of a study of T cell therapy after organ transplantation. Using immunoSEQ multiplex PCR, the repertoire was profiled, and TCRdb retains in-frame clones only, with some absent. The sample has about 19,000 clones, 81% seen once. Their antigens are not known. Here the sequenced sample was CD8+ T cells from blood, taken after autologous CMV-specific T cell therapy. The receptor source for this set is a human patient who had received a solid organ transplant and had CMV disease. The graft donor may be the source of some T cells. Each CDR3 is given without its conserved first and last residue.

CDR3: AWSGLIEAF; V: TRBV30
CDR3: ATSRDRGTEAF; V: TRBV15
CDR3: ASSARDRGSGTNEKLF; V: TRBV6-1
CDR3: ASRLSGTGTREQY; V: TRBV6-5
CDR3: ASSSGTGSVGTEAF; V: TRBV5-6
CDR3: ASSEAIAWKNQPQH; V: TRBV2
CDR3: ASGDRTYSNEQF; V: TRBV27
CDR3: ASSAQNTEAF; V: TRBV9
CDR3: ASRTNTGELF; V: TRBV6-5
CDR3: ASSKSLARMNTEAF; V: TRBV27